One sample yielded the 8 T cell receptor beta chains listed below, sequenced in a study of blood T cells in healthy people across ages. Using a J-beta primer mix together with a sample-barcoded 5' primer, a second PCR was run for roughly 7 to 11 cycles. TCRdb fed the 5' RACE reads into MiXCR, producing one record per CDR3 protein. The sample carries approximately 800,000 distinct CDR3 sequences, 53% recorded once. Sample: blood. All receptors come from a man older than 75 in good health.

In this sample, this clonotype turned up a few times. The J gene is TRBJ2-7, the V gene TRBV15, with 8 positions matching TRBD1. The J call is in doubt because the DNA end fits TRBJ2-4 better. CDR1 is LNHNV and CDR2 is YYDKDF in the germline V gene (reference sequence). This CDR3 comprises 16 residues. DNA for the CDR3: TGTGCCACCAGCAGAGATGGACAGGGTGGGGGAAACATTCAGTACTTC. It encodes CATSRDGQGGGNIQYF.

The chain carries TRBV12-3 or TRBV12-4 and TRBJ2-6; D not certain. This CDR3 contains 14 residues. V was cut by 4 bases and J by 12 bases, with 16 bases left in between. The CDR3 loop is CASSSPIYRAVLTF. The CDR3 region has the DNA TGTGCCAGCAGTTCGCCTATCTACCGCGCCGTCCTGACTTTC.

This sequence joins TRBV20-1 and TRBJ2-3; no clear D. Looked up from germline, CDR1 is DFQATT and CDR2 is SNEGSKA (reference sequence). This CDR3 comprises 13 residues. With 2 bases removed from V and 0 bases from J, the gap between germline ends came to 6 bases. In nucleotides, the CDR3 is TGCAGTGCTAGACGTTCTAGCACAGATACGCAGTATTTT. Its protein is CSARRSSTDTQYF.

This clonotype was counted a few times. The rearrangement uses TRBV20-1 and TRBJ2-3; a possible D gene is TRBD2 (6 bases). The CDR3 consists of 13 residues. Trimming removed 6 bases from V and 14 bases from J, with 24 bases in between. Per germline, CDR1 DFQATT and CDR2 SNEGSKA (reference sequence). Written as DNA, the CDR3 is TGCAGTGCCCGGAGGGAGGCCGACAGAGACGCGTATTTT. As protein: CSARREADRDAYF.

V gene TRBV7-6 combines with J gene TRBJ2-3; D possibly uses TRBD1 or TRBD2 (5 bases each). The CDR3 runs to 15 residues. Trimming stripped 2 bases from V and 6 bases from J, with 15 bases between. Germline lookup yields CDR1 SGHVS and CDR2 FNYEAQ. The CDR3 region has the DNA TGTGCCAGCAGCTTACGAAGAGGGGAAACGGATACGCAGTATTTT. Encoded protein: CASSLRRGETDTQYF.

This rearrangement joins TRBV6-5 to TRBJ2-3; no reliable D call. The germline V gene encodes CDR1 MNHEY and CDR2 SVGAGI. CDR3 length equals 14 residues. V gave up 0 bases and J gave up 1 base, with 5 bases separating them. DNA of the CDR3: TGTGCCAGCAGTTACTCGTGGGGCACAGATACGCAGTATTTT. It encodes CASSYSWGTDTQYF.

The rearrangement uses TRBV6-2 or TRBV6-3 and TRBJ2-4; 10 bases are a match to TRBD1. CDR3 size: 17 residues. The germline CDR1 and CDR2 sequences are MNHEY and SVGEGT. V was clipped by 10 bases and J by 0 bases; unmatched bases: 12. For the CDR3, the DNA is TGTGCCAACAGCCCTAGGGACAGGGGCCTAGCCAAAAACATTCAGTACTTC. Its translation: CANSPRDRGLAKNIQYF.

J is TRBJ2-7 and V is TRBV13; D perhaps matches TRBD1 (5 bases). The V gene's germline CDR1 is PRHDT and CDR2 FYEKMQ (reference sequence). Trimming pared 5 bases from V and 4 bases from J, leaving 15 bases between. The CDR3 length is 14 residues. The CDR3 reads CASSPLGARYEQYF. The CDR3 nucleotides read TGTGCCAGCAGCCCCCTTGGGGCGCGATACGAGCAGTACTTC.